A selection of T cell receptor beta chains follows, all from one sample in a study of CD8+ T cells in alopecia areata. TCRdb's table, derived via immunoSEQ multiplex PCR, lists solely in-frame clones and lacks some. The profile shows around 120,000 clones, around two fifths of them singletons. The material sequenced was CD4+ T cells sorted from blood. The receptors here all came from a human donor with alopecia areata. Each CDR3 is given with its conserved first and last residue.

CDR3 length	V gene	J gene	CDR3 protein
12	TRBV29-1	TRBJ2-7	CSVGSGVHEQYF
14	TRBV29-1	TRBJ2-1	CSVAEGLARAEQFF
16	TRBV2	TRBJ1-1	CASSDPGDTKGTEAFF
14	TRBV28	TRBJ2-3	CASSFDPLTDTQYF
13	TRBV7-2	TRBJ2-7	CASSPSLMTEQYF
15	TRBV7-9	TRBJ2-3	CASGGGLTSTDTQYF
13	TRBV25-1	TRBJ1-1	CASSDPGWTEAFF
13	TRBV14	TRBJ2-2	CASRQTGTGELFF
14	TRBV29-1	TRBJ2-1	CSVGFLAGEYEQFF
13	TRBV19	TRBJ2-3	CASSMGRTDTQYF
14	TRBV6-5	TRBJ2-3	CASRRRGAGDTQYF
15	TRBV9	TRBJ1-5	CASSVEGFGNQPQHF
16	TRBV29-1	TRBJ2-6	CSVARDIHSGANVLTF
14	TRBV15	TRBJ1-4	CATSRGRKNEKLFF
15	TRBV18	TRBJ1-4	CASSPPEAEEGKLFF
13	TRBV29-1	TRBJ2-5	CSVDWGMGETQYF
12	TRBV10-3	TRBJ2-3	CAISPNADTQYF
13	TRBV7-9	TRBJ2-5	CASSLGVQETQYF
13	TRBV27	TRBJ2-7	CASSGADGYEQYF
13	TRBV28	TRBJ1-1	CATETGLNTEAFF
15	TRBV29-1	TRBJ1-2	CSVGHESNPNYGYTF
15	TRBV7-2	TRBJ2-3	CASSSGLLSTDTQYF
14	TRBV6-6	TRBJ1-5	CASSYSQGRQPQHF
12	TRBV29-1	TRBJ2-7	CSVPMTGGKQYF
12	TRBV28	TRBJ2-1	CASSSGGHRQFF
16	TRBV7-2	TRBJ2-1	CASSLTGTSGHNEQFF
13	TRBV29-1	TRBJ1-2	CSVAVGQIYGYTF
18	TRBV29-1	TRBJ2-7	CSVAGLSSGRAWEYEQYF
14	TRBV2	TRBJ2-6	CASSEVPGANVLTF
12	TRBV19	TRBJ2-4	CASNGQQNIQYF
15	TRBV5-4	TRBJ2-1	CASSLALAAYNEQFF
14	TRBV30	TRBJ2-2	CALNRASYTGELFF
11	TRBV5-6	TRBJ2-5	CASSISETQYF
15	TRBV30	TRBJ2-2	CAWNPDRTNTGELFF
15	TRBV6-5	TRBJ2-7	CASRSTSGSRYEQYF
12	TRBV5-6	TRBJ2-2	CASSLYPGELFF
15	TRBV29-1	TRBJ2-2	CSVIRASGRSGELFF